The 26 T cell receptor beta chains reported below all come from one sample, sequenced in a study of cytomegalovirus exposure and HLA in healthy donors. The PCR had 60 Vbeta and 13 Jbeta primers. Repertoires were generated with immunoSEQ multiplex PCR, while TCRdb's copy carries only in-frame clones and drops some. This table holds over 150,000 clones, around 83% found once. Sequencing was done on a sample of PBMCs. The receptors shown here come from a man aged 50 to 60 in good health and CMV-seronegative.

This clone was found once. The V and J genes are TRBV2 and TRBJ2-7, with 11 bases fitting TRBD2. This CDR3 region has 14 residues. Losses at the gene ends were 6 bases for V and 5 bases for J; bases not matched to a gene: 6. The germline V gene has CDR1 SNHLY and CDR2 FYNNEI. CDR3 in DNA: TGTGCCAGCAGAGAGAGACTAGCGGGAAACGAGCAGTACTTC. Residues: CASRERLAGNEQYF.

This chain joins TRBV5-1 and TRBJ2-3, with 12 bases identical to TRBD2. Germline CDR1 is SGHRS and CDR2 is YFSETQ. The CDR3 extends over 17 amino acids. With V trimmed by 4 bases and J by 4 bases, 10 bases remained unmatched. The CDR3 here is CASSTYMTSGSPDTQYF. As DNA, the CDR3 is TGCGCCAGCAGCACCTATATGACTAGCGGGAGCCCAGATACGCAGTATTTT.

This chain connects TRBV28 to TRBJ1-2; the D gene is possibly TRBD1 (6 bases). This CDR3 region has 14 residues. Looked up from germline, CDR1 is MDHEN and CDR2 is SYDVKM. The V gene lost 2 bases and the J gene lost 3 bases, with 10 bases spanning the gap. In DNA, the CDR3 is TGTGCCAGCAGTTTAACAGGGAGTTACTATGGCTACACCTTC. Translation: CASSLTGSYYGYTF.

The CDR3 protein is CASSVAGTGPTGELFF. CDR3 coding DNA: TGCGCCAGCAGTGTGGCGGGGACAGGGCCCACCGGGGAGCTGTTTTTT. The chain has TRBV10-2 and TRBJ2-2; 9 nucleotides align to TRBD1. The CDR3 has 16 amino acids. Germline V CDR1 and CDR2: WSHSY, SAAADI. The V and J ends lost 4 bases and 4 bases, in that order; junction bases with no gene match: 7.

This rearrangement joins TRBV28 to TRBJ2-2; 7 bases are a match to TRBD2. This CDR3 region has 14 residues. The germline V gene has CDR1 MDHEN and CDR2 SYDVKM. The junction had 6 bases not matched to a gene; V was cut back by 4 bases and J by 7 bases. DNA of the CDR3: TGTGCCAGCAGTTGGGGGGGATTCGGCGGGGAGCTGTTTTTT. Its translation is CASSWGGFGGELFF.

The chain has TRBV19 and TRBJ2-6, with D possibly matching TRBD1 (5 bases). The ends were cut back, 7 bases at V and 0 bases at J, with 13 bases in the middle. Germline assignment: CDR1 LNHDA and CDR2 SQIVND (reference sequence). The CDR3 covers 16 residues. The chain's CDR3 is CASIQGAISGANVLTF. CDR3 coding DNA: TGTGCCAGTATCCAAGGGGCCATCTCTGGGGCCAACGTCCTGACTTTC. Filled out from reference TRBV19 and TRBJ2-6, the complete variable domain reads DGGITQSPKYLFRKEGQNVTLSCEQNLNHDAMYWYRQDPGQGLRLIYYSQIVNDFQKGDIAEGYSVSREKKESFPLTVTSAQKNPTAFYLCASIQGAISGANVLTFGAGSRLTVL.

This CDR3 is CASSLAGGGGEKLFF. The CDR3, as DNA: TGTGCCAGCAGCTTGGCGGGGGGCGGGGGAGAAAAACTGTTTTTT. This chain joins TRBV5-5 and TRBJ1-4; D is perhaps TRBD1 (6 bases). V lost 0 bases and J lost 8, with 14 bases in between. The CDR3 covers 15 residues. The germline CDR1 and CDR2 sequences are SGHKS and YYEKEE (reference sequence).

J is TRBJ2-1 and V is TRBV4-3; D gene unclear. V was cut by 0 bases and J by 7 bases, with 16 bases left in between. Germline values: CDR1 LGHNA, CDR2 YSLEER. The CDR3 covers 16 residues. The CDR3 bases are TGCGCCAGCAGCCAAGAAATTAGCCGACGGTTGAATGAGCAGTTCTTC. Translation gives CASSQEISRRLNEQFF.

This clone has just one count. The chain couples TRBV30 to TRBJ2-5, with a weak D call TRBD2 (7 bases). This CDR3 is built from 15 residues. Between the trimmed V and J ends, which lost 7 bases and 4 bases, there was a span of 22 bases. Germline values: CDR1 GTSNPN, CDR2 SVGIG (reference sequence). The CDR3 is CASDGGRGTLETQYF. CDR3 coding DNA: TGTGCCTCGGACGGGGGGCGCGGGACGCTAGAGACCCAGTACTTC.

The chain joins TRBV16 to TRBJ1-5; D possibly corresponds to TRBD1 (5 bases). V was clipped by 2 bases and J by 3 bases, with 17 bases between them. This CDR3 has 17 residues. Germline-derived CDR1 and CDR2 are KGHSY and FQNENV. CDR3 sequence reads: CASSQGGSRAANQPQHF. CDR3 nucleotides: TGTGCCAGCAGCCAAGGGGGGTCCAGGGCGGCCAATCAGCCCCAGCATTTT. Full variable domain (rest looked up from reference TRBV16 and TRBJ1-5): GEEVAQTPKHLVRGEGQKAKLYCAPIKGHSYVFWYQQVLKNEFKFLISFQNENVFDETGMPKERFSAKCLPNSPCSLEIQATKLEDSAVYFCASSQGGSRAANQPQHFGDGTRLSIL.

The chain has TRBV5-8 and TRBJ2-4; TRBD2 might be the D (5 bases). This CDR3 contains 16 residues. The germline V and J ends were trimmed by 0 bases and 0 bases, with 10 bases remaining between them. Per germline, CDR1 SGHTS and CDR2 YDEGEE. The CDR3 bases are TGTGCCAGCAGCTTGGCCGGAGGAGGAGCCAAAAACATTCAGTACTTC. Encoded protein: CASSLAGGGAKNIQYF.

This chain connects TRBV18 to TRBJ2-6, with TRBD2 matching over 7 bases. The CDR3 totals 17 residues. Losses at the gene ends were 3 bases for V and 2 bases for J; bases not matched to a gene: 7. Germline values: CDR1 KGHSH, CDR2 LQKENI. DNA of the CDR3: TGTGCCAGCTCACCCGATATACGGGGGGCTGGGGCCAACGTCCTGACTTTC. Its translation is CASSPDIRGAGANVLTF.

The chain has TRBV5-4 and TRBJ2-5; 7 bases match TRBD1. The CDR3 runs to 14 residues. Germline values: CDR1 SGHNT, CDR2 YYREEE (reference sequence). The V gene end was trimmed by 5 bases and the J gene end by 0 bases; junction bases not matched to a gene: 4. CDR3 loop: CASRTDRNQETQYF. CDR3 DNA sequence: TGTGCCAGCAGGACGGACAGGAACCAAGAGACCCAGTACTTC. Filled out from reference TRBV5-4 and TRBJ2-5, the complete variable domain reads ETGVTQSPTHLIKTRGQQVTLRCSSQSGHNTVSWYQQALGQGPQFIFQYYREEENGRGNFPPRFSGLQFPNYSSELNVNALELDDSALYLCASRTDRNQETQYFGPGTRLLVL.

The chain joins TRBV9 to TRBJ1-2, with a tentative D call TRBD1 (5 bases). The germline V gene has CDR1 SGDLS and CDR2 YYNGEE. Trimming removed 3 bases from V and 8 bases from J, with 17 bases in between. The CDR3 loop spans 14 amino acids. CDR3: CASSGYNRIGGYTF. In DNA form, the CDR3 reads TGTGCCAGCAGCGGGTACAACAGGATCGGAGGCTACACCTTC.

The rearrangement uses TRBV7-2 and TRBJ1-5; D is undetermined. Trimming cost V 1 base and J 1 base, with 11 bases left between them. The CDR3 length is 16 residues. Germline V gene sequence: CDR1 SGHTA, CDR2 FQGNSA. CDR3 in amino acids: CASSLENLRSNQPQHF. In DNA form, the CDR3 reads TGTGCCAGCAGCTTAGAGAACCTGAGGAGCAATCAGCCCCAGCATTTT. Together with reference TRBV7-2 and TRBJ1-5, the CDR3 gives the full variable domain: GAGVSQSPSNKVTEKGKDVELRCDPISGHTALYWYRQSLGQGLEFLIYFQGNSAPDKSGLPSDRFSAERTGGSVSTLTIQRTQQEDSAVYLCASSLENLRSNQPQHFGDGTRLSIL.

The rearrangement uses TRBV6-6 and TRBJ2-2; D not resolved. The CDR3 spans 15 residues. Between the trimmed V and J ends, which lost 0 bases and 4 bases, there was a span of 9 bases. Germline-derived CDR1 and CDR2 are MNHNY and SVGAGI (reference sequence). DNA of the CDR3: TGTGCCAGCAGTTACTCGAGATCGGGCACCGGGGAGCTGTTTTTT. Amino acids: CASSYSRSGTGELFF.

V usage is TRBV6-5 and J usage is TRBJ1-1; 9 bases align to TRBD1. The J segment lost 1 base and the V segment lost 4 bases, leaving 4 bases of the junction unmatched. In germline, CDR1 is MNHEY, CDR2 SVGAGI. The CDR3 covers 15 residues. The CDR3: CASSLTGGRNTEAFF. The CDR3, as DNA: TGTGCCAGCAGTTTGACAGGGGGGCGGAACACTGAAGCTTTCTTT.

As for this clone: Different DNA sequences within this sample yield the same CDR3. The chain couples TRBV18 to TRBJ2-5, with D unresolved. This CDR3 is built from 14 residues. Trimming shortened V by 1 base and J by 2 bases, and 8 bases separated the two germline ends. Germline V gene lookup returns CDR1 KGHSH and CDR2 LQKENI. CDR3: CASSPRTVQETQYF. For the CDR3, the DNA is TGTGCCAGCTCACCACGAACAGTTCAAGAGACCCAGTACTTC.

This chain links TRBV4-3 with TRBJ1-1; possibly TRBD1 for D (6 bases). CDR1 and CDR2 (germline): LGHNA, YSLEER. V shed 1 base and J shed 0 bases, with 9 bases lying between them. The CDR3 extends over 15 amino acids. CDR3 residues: CASSQVGTLNTEAFF. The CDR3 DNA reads TGCGCCAGCAGCCAAGTTGGGACATTGAACACTGAAGCTTTCTTT.

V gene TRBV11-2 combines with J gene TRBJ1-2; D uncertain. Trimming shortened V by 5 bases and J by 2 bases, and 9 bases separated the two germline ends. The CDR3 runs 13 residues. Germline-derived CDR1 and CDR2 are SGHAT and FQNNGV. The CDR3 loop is CASSPDRNYGYTF. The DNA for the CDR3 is TGTGCCAGCAGCCCCGATCGGAACTATGGCTACACCTTC.

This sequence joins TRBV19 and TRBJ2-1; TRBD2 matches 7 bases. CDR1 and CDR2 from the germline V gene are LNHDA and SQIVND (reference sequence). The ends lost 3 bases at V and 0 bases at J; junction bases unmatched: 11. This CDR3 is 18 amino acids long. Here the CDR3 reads CASSMWGGTISSYNEQFF. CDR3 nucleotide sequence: TGTGCCAGTAGTATGTGGGGTGGGACTATCAGCTCCTACAATGAGCAGTTCTTC.

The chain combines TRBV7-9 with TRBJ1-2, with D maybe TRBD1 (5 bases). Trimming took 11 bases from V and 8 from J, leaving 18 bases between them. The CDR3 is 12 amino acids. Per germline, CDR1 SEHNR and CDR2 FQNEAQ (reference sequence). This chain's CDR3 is CAPNSGDHGYTF. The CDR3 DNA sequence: TGTGCCCCCAACTCGGGGGACCACGGCTACACCTTC.

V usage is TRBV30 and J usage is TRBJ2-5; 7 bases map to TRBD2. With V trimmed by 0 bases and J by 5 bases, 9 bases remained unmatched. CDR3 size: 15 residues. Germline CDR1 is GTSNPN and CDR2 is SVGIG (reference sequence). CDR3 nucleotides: TGTGCCTGGAGTGTAATGGCGGGAGTCTGGGAGACCCAGTACTTC. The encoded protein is CAWSVMAGVWETQYF.

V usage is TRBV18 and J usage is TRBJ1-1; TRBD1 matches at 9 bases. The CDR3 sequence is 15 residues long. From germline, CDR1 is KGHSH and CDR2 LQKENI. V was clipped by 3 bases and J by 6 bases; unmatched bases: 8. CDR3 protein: CASSPSDRGIAEAFF. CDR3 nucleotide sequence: TGTGCCAGCTCACCCTCGGACAGGGGAATTGCTGAAGCTTTCTTT.

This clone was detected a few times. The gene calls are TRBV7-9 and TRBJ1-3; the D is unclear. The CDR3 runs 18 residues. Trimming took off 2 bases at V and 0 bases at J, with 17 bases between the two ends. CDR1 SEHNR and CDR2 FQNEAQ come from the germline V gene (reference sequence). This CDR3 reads CASSLFALMGSSGNTIYF. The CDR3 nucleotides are TGTGCCAGCAGCTTATTTGCCCTAATGGGGAGCTCTGGAAACACCATATATTTT.

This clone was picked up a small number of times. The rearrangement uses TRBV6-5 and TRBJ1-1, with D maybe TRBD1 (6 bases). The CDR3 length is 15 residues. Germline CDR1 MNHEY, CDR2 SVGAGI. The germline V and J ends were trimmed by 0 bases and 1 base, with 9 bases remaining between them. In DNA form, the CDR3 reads TGTGCCAGCAGTTACTCCCCGACAGGGAACACTGAAGCTTTCTTT. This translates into CASSYSPTGNTEAFF.